This T cell receptor beta chain derives from a study of T cell repertoires in cytomegalovirus infection. Across the whole study: Recently identified HLA-C-restricted CMV epitopes were used, and well-studied HLA-B-restricted CMV epitopes were used as well. Shared public TCR beta signatures pointed to both CMV infection and a matching HLA type. Findings and limits, study-wide: The study identified carriers of CMV plus the relevant HLA from cumulative public TCR beta family frequency. HLA-C-restricted CMV-specific TCR beta clonotypes were dominant in the ex vivo response.

MiXCR, run by TCRdb on the reads, gives a single entry per CDR3 protein. The repertoire consists of some 940,000 distinct CDR3 sequences, with roughly 30% occurring once and the leading ten covering more than 12%. This clonotype appeared a few times. Its antigen remains unidentified. This CDR3 is built from 15 residues. CDR1 is SGHTS and CDR2 is YDEGEE in the germline V gene. J was trimmed by 3 bases and V by 6 bases; bases with no gene match: 12. The sequencing here drew on cultured CD8+ T cells from PBMCs, taken from culture after CMV antigen stimulation. This sequence was found in a human donor in good health (CMV status not recorded). Some clones in this sample may be carry-over from other donors' samples. The chain recombines TRBV5-8 with TRBJ2-7, with TRBD1 matching 7 bases. As DNA, the CDR3 is TGTGCCAGCACCACCGGTGAGGGGGCGAACTACGAGCAGTACTTC. It codes for CASTTGEGANYEQYF.